Listed below are T cell receptor beta chains from one sample, sequenced in a study of blood T cells in healthy people across ages. TCRdb analysed the 5' RACE reads with MiXCR anew, one entry per CDR3 protein. The table records 800,000 to 1,000,000 distinct CDR3 sequences, about 48% of them present only once. The sequenced sample was blood. The receptors stem from a man aged 30 to 39 in good health. CDR3s include the opening cysteine and the closing phenylalanine or tryptophan. The D gene is left open where the match is weak. Where a row states a size, it is once, few, many or the class of an expanded clone; other rows omit it.

TRBJ2-5	NA	NA	TRBV29-1	TGCAGCGCCTGGGTAAATCACCAAGAGACCCAGTACTTC	CSAWVNHQETQYF
TRBJ2-1	NA	NA	TRBV7-2	TGTGCCAGCATCACATCTGGGACACAGGGTGAGCAGTTCTTC	CASITSGTQGEQFF
TRBJ2-7	NA	NA	TRBV28	TGTGCCAGCAGTACAGGAGTCCGGGAGCAGTACTTC	CASSTGVREQYF
TRBJ1-1	few	NA	TRBV6-2/TRBV6-3	TGTGCCAGCGGGCAGGGTGGATCTGAAGCTTTCTTT	CASGQGGSEAFF
TRBJ2-7	NA	NA	TRBV12-3/TRBV12-4	TGTGCCAGCAGTTTGTCGGGGAGCGAGCAGTACTTC	CASSLSGSEQYF
TRBJ1-4	NA	NA	TRBV12-3/TRBV12-4	TGTGCCAGCAGTTCGCGACCAGGCGGCGGGTATGAAAAACTGTTTTTT	CASSSRPGGGYEKLFF
TRBJ2-5	NA	TRBD2	TRBV20-1	TGCAGTGCTAGAGATGATAAACGAGCGGGGAGGGAGACCCAGTACTTC	CSARDDKRAGRETQYF
TRBJ2-3	NA	TRBD2	TRBV27	TGTGCCAGCAGTTTCCGGGGGGAGGGCACAGATACGCAGTATTTT	CASSFRGEGTDTQYF
TRBJ2-3	NA	NA	TRBV7-2	TGTGCCAGCAGCTTAGTGGCGGTGTACACAGATACGCAGTATTTT	CASSLVAVYTDTQYF
TRBJ1-4	few	TRBD1	TRBV4-2	TGTGCCAGCAGCTCCGGGACAGGGTGGGAAAAACTGTTTTTT	CASSSGTGWEKLFF
TRBJ2-5	NA	NA	TRBV7-2	TGTGCCAGCAGCCAACAGGGAGGGGAAGAGACCCAGTACTTC	CASSQQGGEETQYF
TRBJ1-2	few	NA	TRBV7-2	TGTGCCAGCATTCCCAGGGGAACGGACTATGGCTACACCTTC	CASIPRGTDYGYTF
TRBJ2-7	many	TRBD1	TRBV20-1	TGCAGTGCTAGTAAGCCCCGGGACAGCCCCTCCTACGAGCAGTACTTC	CSASKPRDSPSYEQYF
TRBJ2-7	NA	NA	TRBV4-3	TGCGCCAGCAGCCAAGTGATGGACGGGTACGAGCAGTACTTC	CASSQVMDGYEQYF
TRBJ2-1	NA	TRBD1	TRBV4-3	TGCGCCAGCAGCCAAGGATCGGGACAGACCTACAATGAGCAGTTCTTC	CASSQGSGQTYNEQFF
TRBJ2-3	NA	TRBD1	TRBV6-7	TGTGCCAGCAGTTACTCGTCGGGACAGGGGAGAAATACGCAGTATTTT	CASSYSSGQGRNTQYF
TRBJ1-5	NA	TRBD1	TRBV24-1	TGTGCCACCAGTGACTCGATAACAGGGGGTCATCAGCCCCAGCATTTT	CATSDSITGGHQPQHF
TRBJ2-7	NA	NA	TRBV20-1	TGCAGTGCCAGTAAGACAGGGAGGGCCTACGAGCAGTACTTC	CSASKTGRAYEQYF
TRBJ1-1	NA	TRBD1	TRBV29-1	TGCAGCGTATTTGATACAGGGGTGTGGACTGAAGCTTTCTTT	CSVFDTGVWTEAFF
TRBJ2-7	few	NA	TRBV3-1	TGTGCCAGCAGCCGATTAGACTCTTACGAGCAGTACTTC	CASSRLDSYEQYF
TRBJ2-1	NA	NA	TRBV19	TGTGCCAGTAGTATAGTAGGTTTCCAGGGTAGCTACAATGAGCAGTTCTTC	CASSIVGFQGSYNEQFF
TRBJ2-1	few	NA	TRBV12-3/TRBV12-4	TGTGCCAGCAGTTACCTACAGAATGAGCAGTTCTTC	CASSYLQNEQFF
TRBJ2-7	once	NA	TRBV6-2/TRBV6-3	TGTGCCAGCAGTCCCCTCGCCGTTTACGAGCAGTACTTC	CASSPLAVYEQYF
TRBJ1-6	NA	TRBD1	TRBV20-1	TGCAGTGCCCTAAAGGCCGGGACAGGGTATAATTCACCCCTCCACTTT	CSALKAGTGYNSPLHF
TRBJ2-1	NA	TRBD1	TRBV4-2	TGTGCCAGCAGCCAATCTCACCGGACAGGGGCCTACAATGAGCAGTTCTTC	CASSQSHRTGAYNEQFF
TRBJ1-2	many	NA	TRBV29-1	TGCAGCGTAACCACCAGCGATTTGGTGGGCTACACCTTC	CSVTTSDLVGYTF
TRBJ2-7	NA	NA	TRBV21-1	TGTGCCAGCAGCAACAACGGTGTGTACGAGCAGTACTTC	CASSNNGVYEQYF
TRBJ2-1	NA	NA	TRBV4-3	TGCGCCAGCAGCCAAGAGGGCGAGGGGAACAATGAGCAGTTCTTC	CASSQEGEGNNEQFF
TRBJ2-6	NA	TRBD1	TRBV7-2	TGTGCCAGCAGCTTAGCCAGGGGGTCTGGGGCCAACGCCCTGACTTTC	CASSLARGSGANALTF
TRBJ1-5	few	NA	TRBV20-1	TGCAGTGCTAGATCTACCGGTATCGAGCAGCCCCAGCATTTT	CSARSTGIEQPQHF
TRBJ1-1	NA	NA	TRBV29-1	TGCAGCGTTGTTGGGTTCATGAACACTGAAGCTTTCTTT	CSVVGFMNTEAFF
TRBJ2-1	many	NA	TRBV21-1	TGTGCCAGCAGCAAAATTGTTCCAAGACACAACAACAATGAGCAGTTCTTC	CASSKIVPRHNNNEQFF
TRBJ2-5	NA	NA	TRBV28	TGTGCCAGCAGTTTAAGGGGGGGCAAGACCCAGTACTTC	CASSLRGGKTQYF
TRBJ2-7	few	TRBD1	TRBV10-3	TGTGCCATCAGTGCCGAAGGACAGGGGACCTACGAGCAGTACTTC	CAISAEGQGTYEQYF
TRBJ2-5	NA	NA	TRBV7-2	TGTGCCAGCAGCCTTCCAACGGGTCACAGGGAAAAAGAGACCCAGTACTTC	CASSLPTGHREKETQYF
TRBJ2-7	NA	NA	TRBV27	TGTGCCAGCAGGCCCTTGAGGACACCCAATCCCTACGAGCAGTACTTC	CASRPLRTPNPYEQYF
TRBJ2-1	NA	NA	TRBV6-5	TGTGCCAGCAGTTACCCGACGGTAGCGCGCAGCTCCTACAATGAGCAGTTCTTC	CASSYPTVARSSYNEQFF
TRBJ1-6	NA	TRBD1	TRBV4-3	TGCGCCAGCAGCCAAGAGGACAGGGCTTCACCCCTCCACTTT	CASSQEDRASPLHF
TRBJ2-7	NA	NA	TRBV11-3	TGTGCCAGCAGCGTAGGCCGATCCACTCCTTCCTACGAGCAGTACTTC	CASSVGRSTPSYEQYF
TRBJ2-4	NA	NA	TRBV7-6	TGTGCCAGCAGCTTATACCAAGGACGGGGAGATCAGTACTTC	CASSLYQGRGDQYF
TRBJ2-1	few	TRBD1	TRBV6-5	TGTGCCAGCAGCCCCGGGACAGGGCTGGCTGAGCAGTTCTTC	CASSPGTGLAEQFF
TRBJ2-7	few	NA	TRBV28	TGTGCCAGCTACACCCTCTCCTACGAGCAGTACTTC	CASYTLSYEQYF
TRBJ1-2	few	NA	TRBV27	TGTGCCAGCAGTTCCGATGCCGGGTCCGTTAACTATGGCTACACCTTC	CASSSDAGSVNYGYTF
TRBJ2-5	NA	NA	TRBV12-3/TRBV12-4	TGTGCCAGCAGCCAAAAGACAGTCCAAGAGACCCAGTACTTC	CASSQKTVQETQYF
TRBJ2-5	NA	TRBD2	TRBV7-2	TGTGCCAGCAGCTTATTTTTTGCGGGGGGGCCGGGCTCTAAGACCCAGTACTTC	CASSLFFAGGPGSKTQYF
TRBJ1-1	NA	NA	TRBV3-1	TGTGCCAGCAGCCAAGTACGAAGAGGGACTGAAGCTTTCTTT	CASSQVRRGTEAFF
TRBJ2-7	NA	TRBD1	TRBV12-3/TRBV12-4	TGTGCCAGCAGTTTTATGGGACAGTACGAGCAGTACTTC	CASSFMGQYEQYF
TRBJ2-2	NA	NA	TRBV14	TGTGCCAGCAGCCCGCACTTGAACACCGGGGAGCTGTTTTTT	CASSPHLNTGELFF
TRBJ1-6	NA	NA	TRBV20-1	TGCAGTGCTAGTCTACGAAGAGATAATTCACCCCTCCACTTT	CSASLRRDNSPLHF
TRBJ1-2	NA	NA	TRBV14	TGTGCCAGCAGCCCTAGAGGTACCAGAAACTATGGCTACACCTTC	CASSPRGTRNYGYTF
TRBJ2-7	many	NA	TRBV5-1	TGTGCCAGCAGTTACGGCAGTTCCTACGAGCAGTACTTC	CASSYGSSYEQYF
TRBJ2-1	few	TRBD1	TRBV7-2	TGTGCCAGCAGCCAAGGACAGGCCTACAATGAGCAGTTCTTC	CASSQGQAYNEQFF
TRBJ2-3	many	NA	TRBV10-3	TGTGCCTCGGGGGGCCTCCTATCGGATACGCAGTATTTT	CASGGLLSDTQYF